The 7 T cell receptor beta chains below were found in one sample sequenced in a study of T cell clonotyping in hematopoietic cell transplantation. Described time point: recipient sample about 28 days before transplant, after cytoreduction. The assay was immunoSEQ multiplex PCR, and TCRdb's table has in-frame clones only and misses some. The sample contains 49,000 or so clones, approximately 80% of which appear only once. The source was peripheral blood mononuclear cells, collected before stem cell transplant. Every receptor here comes from a man in his sixties with myelodysplastic syndrome. Some clones in this sample may be carry-over from other donors' samples.

This chain links TRBV11-2 with TRBJ2-5, with TRBD1 identical over 7 bases. The junction had 7 bases not matched to a gene; V was cut back by 1 base and J by 2 bases. Germline lookup yields CDR1 SGHAT and CDR2 FQNNGV. The CDR3 runs 16 residues. This chain's CDR3 is CASSLGWTGPQETQYF. CDR3 bases: TGTGCCAGCAGCTTAGGATGGACAGGACCGCAAGAGACCCAGTACTTC.

The chain combines TRBV7-2 with TRBJ1-1; TRBD1 aligns across 7 bases. With 2 bases clipped from V and 3 bases from J, the junction kept 6 bases outside the gene matches. Germline V gene lookup returns CDR1 SGHTA and CDR2 FQGNSA. CDR3 size: 15 residues. CDR3 region: CASSLSYRGDTEAFF. The CDR3 nucleotides are TGTGCCAGCAGCTTAAGCTACAGGGGCGACACTGAAGCTTTCTTT.

The chain links TRBV19 to TRBJ1-6; perhaps TRBD1 as D (5 bases). Per germline, CDR1 LNHDA and CDR2 SQIVND (reference sequence). The CDR3 is made up of 15 amino acids. Trimming cost V 8 bases and J 6 bases, with 17 bases left between them. CDR3 in amino acids: CASRQLLFPNSPLHF. The CDR3 DNA reads as TGTGCCAGTCGACAGCTCCTATTTCCTAATTCACCCCTCCACTTT.

The chain joins TRBV5-6 to TRBJ1-2; no reliable D call. The V and J ends lost 4 bases and 4 bases respectively, with 8 bases between them. The CDR3 length is 12 residues. CDR1 SGHDT and CDR2 YYEEEE come from the germline V gene. CDR3 sequence: CASSPGPYGYTF. CDR3 DNA sequence: TGTGCCAGCAGCCCGGGCCCCTATGGCTACACCTTC.

This chain links TRBV13 with TRBJ2-7; D ambiguous. V dropped 8 bases and J dropped 0 bases, with 17 bases sitting between them. Looked up from germline, CDR1 is PRHDT and CDR2 is FYEKMQ (reference sequence). The CDR3 runs 15 residues. The CDR3 protein is CASLLRQASSYEQYF. CDR3 nucleotides: TGTGCCAGCCTTCTAAGGCAGGCGAGCTCCTACGAGCAGTACTTC.

This chain joins TRBV4-2 and TRBJ2-1, with D perhaps matching TRBD2 (7 bases). In germline, CDR1 is LGHNA, CDR2 YNFKEQ. V was pared by 0 bases and J by 2 bases, with 8 bases between. There are 15 residues in the CDR3. Written as DNA, the CDR3 is TGTGCCAGCAGCCAAGAGGGGGGGCCCTACAATGAGCAGTTCTTC. It encodes CASSQEGGPYNEQFF.

The rearrangement joins TRBV11-3 to TRBJ2-1, with 11 nucleotides matching TRBD2. J was trimmed by 6 bases and V by 5 bases; bases with no gene match: 6. In germline, CDR1 is SGHNT, CDR2 YENEEA. The CDR3 totals 15 residues. The CDR3 DNA follows: TGTGCCAGCAGCGCCGGGACTAGCGGCCTCAATGAGCAGTTCTTC. This encodes CASSAGTSGLNEQFF.